The source of this T cell receptor (beta chain) is a study of blood T cell repertoires in COVID-19 (TCRdb year 2020). At the level of the whole study: Samples from collaborators originated in the United States, Italy and Spain and spanned both the acute and convalescent phases of COVID-19. Sample metadata almost always included a de-identified subject ID, COVID-19 status, age in years and sex. The dataset comprised deeply sampled blood TCRbeta repertoires from subjects exposed to, actively infected with, or recovered from COVID-19. The prospective study material was composed of cDNA or gDNA derived from T cells, B-cell-depleted T cells, or PBMCs. A freely available public database, intended as a resource for researchers studying the immune response to SARS-CoV-2, is where the repertoires were released. Where HLA class I and class II types were available, the types were taken from metadata supplied by the sample provider, not from assay-based typing. The samples were drawn from two sources: the first 160 participants of the ongoing ImmuneRACE study, and 1,200 or so subjects contributed by 6 global collaborators.

TCRbeta CDR3 regions were amplified from genomic DNA by means of the immunoSEQ Assay, a bias-controlled multiplex PCR. The paper's data handling went like this. Within the assay, amplification of reference gene primers was used to estimate how many nucleated cells each sample contained. Sequence reads were collapsed and filtered to measure the absolute abundance of every unique TCRbeta CDR3 rearrangement. Productive Simpson clonality was computed per sample as the square root of Simpson's diversity index over productive rearrangements. The table was pulled from immuneACCESS by TCRdb, which kept in-frame rearrangements only. Such tables lose some clones; where checked, under half of the loss comes from unresolved V genes, and the rest has no known cause. The D gene and trimming were derived from the DNA, and the V and J assignments and clone size from that table. In all, the sample holds approximately 340,000 clones, and 80% to 90% of those were seen once. The ten largest clones add up to roughly a tenth of the sample.

One collaborating source in Seattle enrolled patients while the patients were actively infected and followed the patients over time throughout the course of disease. Each collaborating institution followed its own protocols to collect whole blood in K2EDTA tubes. For TCRbeta analysis, collaborator samples were shipped as frozen whole blood, as isolated PBMCs, or as DNA extracted from either sample type. A distance of 13 bases separates the germline ends of V and J, which lose 3 bases and 7 bases respectively. Taken from the germline V gene, the CDR1 and CDR2 loops are KGHSH and LQKENI. Counted from cysteine to phenylalanine, this CDR3 has 14 amino acids. The kept DNA is CDR3 alone, 42 bases in frame from the first base. On this clone itself: Which antigen it targets is not known. Within one base of it there is no much larger clone, and no base qualities were kept.

Points the paper makes about the study in general: Clinical and demographic metadata were provided uncurated, with the amount varying by source and participant.

The material sequenced was peripheral blood. This sequence originates from a man aged 25-45 years with COVID-19, enrolled during active disease. Recombination joined TRBV18 with TRBJ1-5; a tentative D match to TRBD1 spans 5 bases. The DNA sequence follows: TGTGCCAGCTCACCGGGCAGGGAAAGGCAGCCCCAGCATTTT. Its product reads: CASSPGRERQPQHF.